This TCR beta chain was recovered during a study of T cell repertoires in cytomegalovirus infection. Overall study: Based on public TCR beta signatures, there were indications of CMV infection and of a matching HLA type.

TCRdb called the reads again in MiXCR, with one record for every CDR3 protein. The sample lists about 340,000 distinct CDR3 sequences, 29% occurring once. Details on this clonotype: Its antigen is still unknown.

Regarding the study as a whole: Dominating the ex vivo response were TCR beta clonotypes that were CMV-specific and HLA-C-restricted. Frequencies of public TCR beta families were cumulated, and this identified carriers of CMV plus the relevant HLA.

This specimen consisted of cultured PBMCs, obtained from culture after CMV antigen stimulation. The clonotype originates from a human donor in good health (CMV status not recorded). Some clones in this sample may be carry-over from other donors' samples.

The CDR3 DNA reads TGTGCCAGCAGTTTTGACCTCGGAGGGACTGAAGCTTTCTTT. This sequence encodes CASSFDLGGTEAFF. The chain joins TRBV12-3 or TRBV12-4 to TRBJ1-1; D is unclear. The CDR3 length is 14 residues. The germline V and J ends were trimmed by 3 bases and 5 bases, with 13 bases remaining between them.